This paragraph covers one TCR beta chain sequence. Its antigen remains unidentified. Within one base of it there is no much larger clone, and no base qualities were kept. The sample belongs to a study of shared clonotypes between healthy human individuals (dated by TCRdb to about 2020). Context from the whole study: A couple of women and a few men aged 18 to 49 years were included in the cohort. Per donor, leukapheresis produced somewhere between about 0.9 and 9.5 billion PBMCs. To estimate repertoire size and how much clonotype sharing occurs between individuals, the study deeply sequenced the blood TCR repertoires of five healthy adults. Libraries were prepared and TCR repertoires were sequenced by different laboratories using diverse techniques, in order to increase sequencing depth and limit assay-specific biases. For each donor, three plates each were used for CD4 naive and CD4 memory, two plates were used for CD8 naive, and one plate was used for CD8 memory.

Healthy HIV-negative adults with no recently reported acute infections or vaccinations were included as donors. Every donor was a Caucasian adult living in Nashville, Tennessee, USA. CD4+ T cells were enriched by magnetic negative selection, after which naive cells were positively selected on CD45RA and the negative fraction was taken as the memory subset. Blood was collected by leukapheresis, and PBMCs were isolated by Ficoll-Histopaque density gradient centrifugation and then cryopreserved in liquid nitrogen vapor phase. Purity and quantity of every magnetically sorted T cell population were checked by analytical flow cytometry. Each sorted fraction had its genomic DNA isolated and then quantified by UV absorbance on a Nanodrop 2000c. TCR CDR3 regions were amplified from genomic DNA by multiplex PCR using the deep immunoSEQ assay. Extracted genomic DNA from each cell subset was spread evenly across all wells of several immunoSEQ 96-well plates, with each plate serving as a replicate. For sorted subsets, about 220 ng of genomic DNA, equivalent to around 30,000 T cell genomes, went into each replicate PCR. Purified libraries were quantified with a Qubit 3.0 fluorometer, sized on a Bioanalyzer 2100, and re-quantified with the KAPA Library Quantification kit. A separate single-read 150-cycle Illumina NextSeq 550 flow cell was used to sequence each immunoSEQ 96-well plate. In the paper's pipeline: Because only junctional sequences without quality scores were contained in the immunoSEQ output, filtering matching that applied to full-length reads could not be performed. Sequences were annotated with PyIR, a Python wrapper for IgBLAST v1.9, using IMGT germline references to assign V/J genes and CDR3. Any read was removed if the V/J assignment was weak (E-value above 1e-6), the CDR3 was missing, or the read contained stop codons, out-of-frame junctions, or ambiguous translated residues. V3J clonotypes were defined as sequences sharing the same inferred V gene, J gene, and CDR3 amino acid sequence. Percentage overlap between repertoires was computed as shared unique clonotypes divided by the size of the smaller repertoire. Richness of each repertoire was evaluated using RTK rarefaction, the Chao1 estimator, and Recon v2.1 estimates of unobserved clonotypes. OLGA was used to compute generation probabilities for all TCRbeta clonotypes that the gDNA method yielded from a few donors. TCRdb re-hosts the immuneACCESS table, in-frame sequences only. Its copies lack some clones; in the studies checked, an unresolved V gene accounts for under half of them, and the cause for the rest is not known. V and J calls and clone size are as listed in that table; D and trimming were resolved from the DNA. Here the sample has 2 million to 2.5 million clones; over 90% occur a single time. The top ten hold 0.39% of the sample.

What the research found in general, with its limitations: Pairwise subsampling led to the expectation that sequencing depth would affect the degree of clonotype sharing among donors. Estimated clonotype richness was generally larger for naive than for memory subsets. The small number of donors limited the genetic and exposure-history diversity represented. When a handful of donors were compared, the shared fraction of clonotypes was about 5% for naive CD4, approximately 3.5% for naive CD8, about 2.4% for memory CD4, and 0.35% to 0.4% for memory CD8. Compared with non-shared clonotypes, the clonotypes found in all four sorted-subset donors had higher generation probabilities. Sampling was restricted to blood, and TCR repertoires in tissues likely differ from the TCR repertoires found in blood. Rarefaction of sorted-subset datasets indicated incomplete sequencing despite the large sequencing depth.

Sequences were obtained from naive CD4+ T cells from PBMCs. The intended sense of this specimen's cell subset or site label: CD45RA+ positively selected. The TCR was taken from a man between 18 and 35 years old in good health. Some clones in this sample may be carry-over from other donors' samples.

The DNA sequence is TGCGCCAGCAAACCGACAGGGGCGAACACTGAAGCTTTCTTT. It translates to CASKPTGANTEAFF. This chain is built from TRBV10-1 and TRBJ1-1; TRBD1 matches 8 bases in the middle. The junction shows trimming of 7 bases on V and 1 base on J, and the gene matches do not reach 5 bases of it. From a lookup of the germline V gene (reference sequence), CDR1 and CDR2 are WNHNN and SYGVQD. From the cysteine through the phenylalanine, the CDR3 covers 14 amino acids. The kept DNA is CDR3 alone, 42 bases in frame from the first base.